The clone carrying this T cell receptor beta chain has only a few counts. This entry comes from a study of T-cell reconstitution after alpha-beta-depleted transplantation in children. CDR1 KGHSH and CDR2 LQKENI come from the germline V gene. The CDR3 runs to 16 residues. After removal of 2 bases from V and 6 bases from J, the junction contained 9 bases not matched to a gene. As it was prepared, the TCRbeta library received unique molecular identifiers. Each CDR3 protein is one row after TCRdb ran MiXCR on the PCR reads. The sample holds around 380,000 distinct CDR3 sequences, about a tenth seen once. The sequence was obtained from a human donor who donated a stem cell graft to a child with acute myeloid leukemia. The specimen was PBMCs from the stem cell graft donor, collected from the stem cell graft. V usage is TRBV18 and J usage is TRBJ2-1, with 8 bases matching TRBD1. CDR3 region: CASSPNPGGRLNEQFF. Written as DNA, the CDR3 is TGTGCCAGCTCACCAAATCCAGGGGGCAGGCTCAATGAGCAGTTCTTC. Complete variable domain (other parts from reference TRBV18 and TRBJ2-1): NAGVMQNPRHLVRRRGQEARLRCSPMKGHSHVYWYRQLPEEGLKFMVYLQKENIIDESGMPKERFSAEFPKEGPSILRIQQVVRGDSAAYFCASSPNPGGRLNEQFFGPGTRLTVL.